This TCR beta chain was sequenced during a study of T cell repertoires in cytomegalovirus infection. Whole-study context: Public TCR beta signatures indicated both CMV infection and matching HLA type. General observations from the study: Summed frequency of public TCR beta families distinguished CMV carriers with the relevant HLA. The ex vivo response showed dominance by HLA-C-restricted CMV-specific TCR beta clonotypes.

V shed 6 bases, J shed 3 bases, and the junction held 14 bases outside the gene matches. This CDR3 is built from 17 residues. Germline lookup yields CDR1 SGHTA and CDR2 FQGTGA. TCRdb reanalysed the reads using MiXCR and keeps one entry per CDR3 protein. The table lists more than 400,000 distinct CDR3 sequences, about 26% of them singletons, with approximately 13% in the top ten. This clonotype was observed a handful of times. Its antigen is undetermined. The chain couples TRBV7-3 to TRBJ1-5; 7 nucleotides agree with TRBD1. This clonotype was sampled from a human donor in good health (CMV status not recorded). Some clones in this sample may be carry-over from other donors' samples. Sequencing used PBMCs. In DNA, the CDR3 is TGTGCCAGCAGTTATTTGATTACAGACAGGGACAATCAGCCCCAGCATTTT. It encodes CASSYLITDRDNQPQHF.